These T cell receptor beta chains were read from a single sample in a study of regulatory T cells in long-lasting Graves disease. MiXCR, run by TCRdb on the multiplex PCR reads, gives a single entry per CDR3 protein. The data hold approximately 490,000 distinct CDR3 sequences, with 15% to 20% observed a single time. Another study also made use of these data, one on T cells in Graves' hyperthyroidism and ophthalmopathy.

Specimen: peripheral blood mononuclear cells (PBMCs), collected at new diagnosis, from a patient treated with antithyroid drugs. The receptors stem from a middle-aged man with Graves disease. Both conserved end residues are part of each CDR3. A D gene is named only where the DNA matches it firmly. Clone sizes are given selectively: once, few, many, or a class where the clone is expanded.

d_call	v_call	clone_size	j_call	cdr3_nt	cdr3_aa
TRBD1	TRBV11-2	many	TRBJ2-5	TGTGCCAGCAGCCTCCCCCGGACAGGGGCCAAGGAGACCCAGTACTTC	CASSLPRTGAKETQYF
NA	TRBV2	NA	TRBJ2-5	TGTGCCAGCAGTGAAGCTAGAACGGCCCAGTACTTC	CASSEARTAQYF
TRBD2	TRBV7-2	many	TRBJ2-3	TGTGCCAGCAGCTTTAACCCTCTAGCGGACCGCACAGATACGCAGTATTTT	CASSFNPLADRTDTQYF
NA	TRBV6-2/TRBV6-3	many	TRBJ2-2	TGTGCCAGCAGTTACAGGGCCGGGGAGCTGTTTTTT	CASSYRAGELFF
TRBD1	TRBV29-1	few	TRBJ1-6	TGCAGCGTTAAGACAGGGGATTATGATTCACCCCTCCACTTT	CSVKTGDYDSPLHF
TRBD1	TRBV6-1	many	TRBJ2-1	TGTGCCAGCAGATTAGAACGGGACAGTCCTAACAATGAGCAGTTCTTC	CASRLERDSPNNEQFF
NA	TRBV28	NA	TRBJ2-2	TGTGCCAGCGCCAGATGGACCGGGGAGCTGTTTTTT	CASARWTGELFF
TRBD2	TRBV24-1	many	TRBJ2-3	TGTGCCACCAGTGACCGGAGCGGGAGCGCAGATACGCAGTATTTT	CATSDRSGSADTQYF
TRBD2	TRBV28	many	TRBJ2-7	TGTGCCAGCAGGGAGGGGGTAGCGGGAGATACCTACGAGCAGTACTTC	CASREGVAGDTYEQYF
NA	TRBV29-1	many	TRBJ2-5	TGCAGCGGCCTCGGACGGGGGGAGACCCAGTACTTC	CSGLGRGETQYF
NA	TRBV27	many	TRBJ2-7	TGTGCCAGCAGTTCTTATATGGCGGGTCGCGAGCAGTACTTC	CASSSYMAGREQYF
NA	TRBV3-1	many	TRBJ2-3	TGTGCCAGCAGCCTTAGACACGGAGTTAACACAGATACGCAGTATTTT	CASSLRHGVNTDTQYF
TRBD2	TRBV18	many	TRBJ2-7	TGTGCCAGCTCAAGAGGACTAGCGGGAGCTCTAGAGCAGTACTTC	CASSRGLAGALEQYF
TRBD2	TRBV20-1	NA	TRBJ2-1	TGCAGTGCTAGAGTAAGCGGGAGGGCCAGGGCCTACAATGAGCAGTTCTTC	CSARVSGRARAYNEQFF
TRBD1	TRBV15	NA	TRBJ2-1	TGTGCCACCAGCAGTAGACAGGGGACCCGCGATGAGCAGTTCTTC	CATSSRQGTRDEQFF
NA	TRBV5-5	many	TRBJ2-3	TGTGCCAGCAGCAAACGAGGAGGGGGTAGCACAGATACGCAGTATTTT	CASSKRGGGSTDTQYF
NA	TRBV28	NA	TRBJ2-1	TGTGCCAGCAGCCTAAAGCGGGTCGTTGGCCATGAGCAGTTCTTC	CASSLKRVVGHEQFF
NA	TRBV15	NA	TRBJ2-7	TGTGCCACCTCCCCCGGTGGCGAGCAGTACTTC	CATSPGGEQYF
NA	TRBV5-1	many	TRBJ1-5	TGCGCCAGCAGCTCGCAACCCAATCAGCCCCAGCATTTT	CASSSQPNQPQHF
TRBD2	TRBV12-3/TRBV12-4	many	TRBJ2-3	TGTGCCAGCAGAGGGGGACTAGCGGTCGCAGATACGCAGTATTTT	CASRGGLAVADTQYF
NA	TRBV15	many	TRBJ1-1	TGTGCCACCAGCAGAGATCGTTCGGGGGACGAAGCTTTCTTT	CATSRDRSGDEAFF
TRBD1	TRBV6-1	NA	TRBJ1-2	TGTGCCAGCAGTACGGCCGGGACAGGGGGCAGGGGCCACACCTTC	CASSTAGTGGRGHTF
NA	TRBV6-1	many	TRBJ2-7	TGTGCCAGCACGCTAATGCCGTATGGCGAGCAGTACTTC	CASTLMPYGEQYF
NA	TRBV24-1	NA	TRBJ1-2	TGTGCCACCAGTGACCCGGGCCAGGACTATGGCTACACCTTC	CATSDPGQDYGYTF
NA	TRBV19	NA	TRBJ2-5	TGTGCCAGTAGTTCCGGCGGGGCCAGACAAGAGACCCAGTACTTC	CASSSGGARQETQYF
TRBD2	TRBV20-1	few	TRBJ2-1	TGCAGTGCCACAAGCCCCGGCGGGGTAGCGGGAGTTCATGAGCAGTTCTTC	CSATSPGGVAGVHEQFF
TRBD2	TRBV24-1	NA	TRBJ2-5	TGTGCCACCAGTGACCCTCGGACTAGCGGTCCTAACCAAGAGACCCAGTGCTTC	CATSDPRTSGPNQETQCF
NA	TRBV5-1	few	TRBJ1-1	TGTGCCAGCAGCTTGCTGAGACAGAGTGAAGCTTTCTTT	CASSLLRQSEAFF
NA	TRBV28	many	TRBJ2-1	TGTGCCAGCTACCGGAGGGGGGGGCGTTTTCGGGATGAGCAGTTCTTC	CASYRRGGRFRDEQFF
TRBD2	TRBV5-1	many	TRBJ2-1	TGCGCCAGCAACATACACCTGGGACTAGCGGACAATGAGCAGTTCTTC	CASNIHLGLADNEQFF
TRBD2	TRBV9	few	TRBJ2-7	TGTGCCAGCAGCGCCGGGGGGGGGGCCCGCTACGAGCAGTACTTC	CASSAGGGARYEQYF
NA	TRBV9	many	TRBJ1-2	TGTGCCAGCAGCTCGTCCGACAGTAACTATGGCTACACCTTC	CASSSSDSNYGYTF
NA	TRBV6-2/TRBV6-3	NA	TRBJ2-7	TGTGCCAGCAGGCTACATGTACTCTCCTACGAGCAGTACTTC	CASRLHVLSYEQYF
TRBD2	TRBV19	NA	TRBJ2-1	TGTGCCAGTGGTAGCGGGCTTTTAGACAATGAGCAGTTCTTC	CASGSGLLDNEQFF
NA	TRBV27	NA	TRBJ1-3	TGTGCCAGCACGAGAAACACCATATATTTT	CASTRNTIYF
NA	TRBV3-1	NA	TRBJ1-6	TGTGCCAGCAGCCCTCTAGGGGGGAATTCACCCCTCCACTTT	CASSPLGGNSPLHF
NA	TRBV6-1	many	TRBJ2-1	TGTGCCAGCAGTCGGTGGGGAGGCGAGCAGTTCTTC	CASSRWGGEQFF
TRBD1	TRBV19	NA	TRBJ2-5	TGTGCCCCCTACAGGGGGTCGAGGGAGACCCAGTACTTC	CAPYRGSRETQYF
TRBD2	TRBV5-1	few	TRBJ2-7	TGCGCCAGCAGCTTGACCTCCCGGGGACTAGCGGGAGGAACCTACGAGCAGTACTTC	CASSLTSRGLAGGTYEQYF
NA	TRBV6-1	few	TRBJ2-3	TGTGCCAGCAGGACCAACTACGGGGCAGGGTGGAGGACAGATACGCAGTATTTT	CASRTNYGAGWRTDTQYF
TRBD1	TRBV12-3/TRBV12-4	NA	TRBJ2-3	TGTGCCAGCAGTCCCAGACAGGGAAGGGGCACAGATACGCAGTATTTT	CASSPRQGRGTDTQYF
NA	TRBV7-2	many	TRBJ2-7	TGTGCCAGCAGCTTACCGGGACTCTCCTACGAGCAGTACTTC	CASSLPGLSYEQYF
TRBD1	TRBV12-3/TRBV12-4	NA	TRBJ2-5	TGTGCCAGCAGTCACAGGGGTTTCCAAGAGACCCAGTACTTC	CASSHRGFQETQYF
TRBD1	TRBV30	many	TRBJ1-2	TGTGCCTGGAGTGGGACAGGGGCGAGTGGGTATGGCTACACCTTC	CAWSGTGASGYGYTF
NA	TRBV28	NA	TRBJ1-2	TGTGCCAGCAGGCCAACCGGGGGCAGGGGCTACACCTTC	CASRPTGGRGYTF
NA	TRBV5-1	NA	TRBJ2-3	TGCGCCAGCAGCTTGCCATTTGGGGATACGCAGTATTTT	CASSLPFGDTQYF
TRBD1	TRBV28	few	TRBJ2-2	TGTGCCAGCAGCCCTAATTCCGCAGGGGGTAACACCGGGGAGCTGTTTTTT	CASSPNSAGGNTGELFF
TRBD2	TRBV12-3/TRBV12-4	many	TRBJ2-1	TGTGCCAGCACCCCTGTTAGCGGGAGTCGAAATGAGCAGTTCTTC	CASTPVSGSRNEQFF
TRBD2	TRBV5-1	many	TRBJ2-3	TGCGCCAGCAGCTCCCGGGGAACTAGCGGGAGACTCACAGATACGCAGTATTTT	CASSSRGTSGRLTDTQYF
NA	TRBV20-1	few	TRBJ1-5	TGCAGTGCTAGAGCTTGGGGTCAGGCTAGCAATCAGCCCCAGCATTTT	CSARAWGQASNQPQHF